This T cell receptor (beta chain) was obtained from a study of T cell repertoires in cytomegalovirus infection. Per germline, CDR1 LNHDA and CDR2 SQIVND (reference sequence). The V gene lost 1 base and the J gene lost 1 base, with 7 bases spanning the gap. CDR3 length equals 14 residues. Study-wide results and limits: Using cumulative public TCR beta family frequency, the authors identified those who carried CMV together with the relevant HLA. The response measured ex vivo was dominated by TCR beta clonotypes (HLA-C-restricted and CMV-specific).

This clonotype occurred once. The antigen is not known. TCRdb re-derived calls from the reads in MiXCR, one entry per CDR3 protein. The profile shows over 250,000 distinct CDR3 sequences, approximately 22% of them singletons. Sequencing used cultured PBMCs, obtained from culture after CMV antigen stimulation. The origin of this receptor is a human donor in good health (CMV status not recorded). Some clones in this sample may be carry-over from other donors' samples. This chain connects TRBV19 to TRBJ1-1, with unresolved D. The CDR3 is CASSIAAANTEAFF. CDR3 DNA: TGTGCCAGTAGTATAGCTGCAGCGAACACTGAAGCTTTCTTT.